This TCR beta chain was identified during a study of response to subunit inactivated influenza vaccine. Comments on this clonotype: Its antigen is unidentified.

TCRdb used MiXCR to reprocess the RT-PCR reads, holding one entry per CDR3 protein. This sample has 530,000 or so distinct CDR3 sequences, with over 25% found just once. Overall study findings and caveats: Few new T cells, the authors suggested, are recruited by each seasonal influenza vaccination.

The specimen was CD4+ T cells sorted from PBMCs, collected 5 to 6 days after vaccination. The clonotype comes from a man aged 50 to 59 who received an inactivated influenza vaccine.

This CDR3 is CASSLAGNTYSNQPQHF. The CDR3 DNA is TGTGCCAGCAGCTTAGCCGGTAACACCTATAGCAATCAGCCCCAGCATTTT. The rearrangement joins TRBV7-2 to TRBJ1-5; D is uncertain. The CDR3 sequence is 17 residues long. V lost 0 bases and J 0 bases, leaving 12 bases between the germline ends. Per the germline V gene, CDR1 is SGHTA and CDR2 is FQGNSA.